This TCR beta chain is drawn from a study of Ad26.COV2.S vaccination and SARS-CoV-2 variants. The treatment is: some 19 received Ad26.COV2.S at low or high dose, single or two shots; about 5 received placebo; per-sample allocation not given. Specimen acquisition occurred on day 63 following the initial vaccine or placebo injection. An Ad26 vector expressing Wuhan-strain SARS-CoV-2 spike served as the vaccine. Only in-frame clones appear in the TCRdb table, and some are missing; sequencing was by immunoSEQ multiplex PCR. The sample carries about 350,000 clones, about 89% recorded once. The sample in question was peripheral blood, obtained in a trial of Ad26.COV2.S vaccine versus placebo. The sequence came from a person aged 18-60 years who received the Ad26.COV2.S COVID-19 vaccine or a placebo.

CDR3 coding DNA: TGTGCCTGGAGTGTACCGGGGAGAGGACCGAACACTGAAGCTTTCTTT. The encoded protein is CAWSVPGRGPNTEAFF. This chain connects TRBV30 to TRBJ1-1; D not certain. The CDR3 contains 16 residues. V was clipped by 0 bases and J by 1 base, with 15 bases between them. The germline gives CDR1 GTSNPN, CDR2 SVGIG (reference sequence). The full variable domain, completed using reference TRBV30 and TRBJ1-1, is SQTIHQWPATLVQPVGSPLSLECTVEGTSNPNLYWYRQAAGRGLQLLFYSVGIGQISSEVPQNLSASRPQDRQFILSSKKLLLSDSGFYLCAWSVPGRGPNTEAFFGQGTRLTVV.